This T cell receptor beta chain emerged from a study of shared clonotypes between healthy human individuals. The table came from immunoSEQ multiplex PCR; TCRdb's copy has only in-frame clones and leaves some out. The repertoire consists of under 2,000,000 clones, with about 95% occurring once and the leading ten covering roughly 1%. Cells designated naive CD8 were CD45RO-negative and were positively selected for CCR7, with terminally differentiated effector memory CD45RA+ cells excluded. Points on this clone: Different DNA sequences within this sample yield the same CDR3.

Germline V lookup: CDR1 MDHEN, CDR2 SYDVKM. The length of the CDR3 is 14 residues. The V gene lost 3 bases and the J gene lost 1 base, with 9 bases spanning the gap. Sequencing used naive CD8+ T cells sorted from blood. This chain links TRBV28 with TRBJ1-1, with D uncertain. This TCR was recovered from a young man in good health. CDR3 coding DNA: TGTGCCAGCAGTTTGGGTCTGTCGAACACTGAAGCTTTCTTT. Translation: CASSLGLSNTEAFF. Using reference TRBV28 and TRBJ1-1 for the parts outside the CDR3, the full variable domain is DVKVTQSSRYLVKRTGEKVFLECVQDMDHENMFWYRQDPGLGLRLIYFSYDVKMKEKGDIPEGYSVSREKKERFSLILESASTNQTSMYLCASSLGLSNTEAFFGQGTRLTVV.